This TCR beta chain was sequenced in a study of shared clonotypes between healthy human individuals. Across the study: The composition of the donors was a couple of women and a few men aged 18 to 49.

Clones were sequenced by immunoSEQ multiplex PCR, and TCRdb holds only the in-frame ones, with some missing. The sample carries around 350,000 clones, about 73% recorded once. There were no recent acute infections or vaccinations among the donors, who were healthy HIV-negative adults. Every donor was a Caucasian adult from Nashville, Tennessee. V lost 6 bases to trimming and J lost 1 base, with 12 bases between them. The CDR3 consists of 14 residues. Germline values: CDR1 MDHEN, CDR2 SYDVKM. The sample taken for sequencing was memory CD4+ T cells sorted from blood. Indicated subset: CD45RA-negative fraction. This chain joins TRBV28 and TRBJ1-1, with D perhaps TRBD1 (6 bases). The receptor comes from a man in his thirties or forties in good health. The CDR3 nucleotides read TGTGCCAGCAGACCGACAGGCGAGAACACTGAAGCTTTCTTT. Its protein product is CASRPTGENTEAFF.